This T cell receptor (beta chain) is from a study of identical twins. Regarding the study as a whole: Cord blood's abundant beta clonotypes had fewer insertions, unlike memory repertoires.

Template switching introduced a universal primer site, and the cDNA bore unique molecular identifiers. TCRdb itself ran the 5' RACE reads through MiXCR, one entry per CDR3 protein. Of 600,000 to 850,000 distinct CDR3 sequences detected, 15% to 20% appear once; the ten largest clones hold roughly 14%. The CDR3 is 16 amino acids. V lost 1 base to trimming and J lost 4 bases, with 16 bases between them. Germline V gene data show CDR1 as LGHDT and CDR2 as YNNKEL (reference sequence). Notes on this clonotype: Its target is unknown.

This sample also appeared in a second study, on T cells expressing NK-cell markers. That source adds: More than 5 of the donors carried dominant NKG2C+ clonotypes that took up roughly 1.0-8% of their CD8+ T cells. A handful of donors likewise had their CD3+CD56-NKG2C+ fraction led by these clonotypes.

This chain connects TRBV3-1 to TRBJ2-5; unclear D gene. This sequence was found in a woman between 18 and 29 years old in good health. The sequenced sample consisted of PBMCs. CDR3 DNA sequence: TGTGCCAGCAGCCAAGTCGCCTCTGGGCCACCAGAGACCCAGTACTTC. Translated: CASSQVASGPPETQYF.